A single sample is the source of the 15 T cell receptor beta chains below, sequenced in a study of blood T cell repertoires in COVID-19. Sequencing was performed with immunoSEQ multiplex PCR; in TCRdb, only in-frame clones are kept and a portion is missing. The sample includes 200,000 to 250,000 clones, around 82% of them seen just once. Sequencing input: peripheral blood. The source of these receptors is a woman in her thirties who had recovered from COVID-19.

This chain joins TRBV28 and TRBJ1-2; no reliable D call. The CDR3 is made up of 12 amino acids. V dropped 3 bases and J dropped 5 bases, with 7 bases sitting between them. Germline assignment: CDR1 MDHEN and CDR2 SYDVKM. CDR3 sequence (DNA): TGTGCCAGCAGTTTTAGAGGGTATGGCTACACCTTC. This sequence encodes CASSFRGYGYTF.

This chain joins TRBV11-2 and TRBJ2-7; 7 bases are a match to TRBD2. The ends lost 1 base at V and 2 bases at J; junction bases unmatched: 5. This CDR3 has 15 residues. In germline, CDR1 is SGHAT, CDR2 FQNNGV. The CDR3 here is CASSLGTSFPYEQYF. Written as DNA, the CDR3 is TGTGCCAGCAGCTTAGGGACTAGTTTCCCCTACGAGCAGTACTTC.

The chain joins TRBV6-6 to TRBJ2-5; D perhaps matches TRBD2 (5 bases). The length of the CDR3 is 14 residues. V gave up 2 bases and J gave up 5 bases, with 12 bases separating them. CDR1 is MNHNY, CDR2 SVGAGI, per germline (reference sequence). CDR3 sequence (DNA): TGTGCCAGCAGTTACGGGCTAGCTGGGGAGACCCAGTACTTC. The encoded protein is CASSYGLAGETQYF.

This clone showed up just once. V is TRBV28 and J is TRBJ1-4; D remains unclear. The CDR3 is 17 amino acids. Germline CDR1 reads MDHEN; CDR2 reads SYDVKM. Deletions cut 4 bases from V and 0 bases from J, with 15 bases between. Written as DNA, the CDR3 is TGTGCCAGCAGTTCCCCGGGCGGGCCAGCAACTAATGAAAAACTGTTTTTT. It yields the protein CASSSPGGPATNEKLFF.

The rearrangement joins TRBV11-2 to TRBJ1-2; a possible D gene is TRBD1 (5 bases). V was clipped by 1 base and J by 13 bases, with 16 bases between them. From germline, CDR1 is SGHAT and CDR2 FQNNGV. This CDR3 has 13 amino acids. CDR3 nucleotides: TGTGCCAGCAGCTTAGCCGGGGGGGGTCCCGGCACCTTC. Amino acid sequence: CASSLAGGGPGTF.

The genes are TRBV24-1 and TRBJ2-3; 14 bases fit TRBD2. The V gene's germline CDR1 is KGHDR and CDR2 SFDVKD. J gave up 11 bases and V 4 bases, and 16 bases lay outside the gene matches. The CDR3 sequence is 18 residues long. The CDR3 region is CATSDPSGTSGSPRGQYF. For the CDR3, the DNA is TGTGCCACCAGTGACCCTTCCGGGACTAGCGGGAGCCCCAGGGGGCAGTATTTT.

The chain carries TRBV28 and TRBJ1-4; D unclear. This CDR3 has 14 amino acids. The V and J ends lost 6 bases and 5 bases respectively, with 13 bases between them. Per the germline V gene, CDR1 is MDHEN and CDR2 is SYDVKM. The CDR3 is CASSLPGGNEKLFF. CDR3 nucleotides: TGTGCCAGCAGCCTGCCGGGAGGGAATGAAAAACTGTTTTTT.

The chain combines TRBV13 with TRBJ2-3; 7 bases match TRBD1. The length of the CDR3 is 15 residues. With V trimmed by 1 base and J by 7 bases, 8 bases remained unmatched. Germline CDR1 and CDR2: PRHDT and FYEKMQ (reference sequence). CDR3 sequence reads: CASSLASTGLNTQYF. The CDR3 DNA reads TGTGCCAGCAGCTTAGCCTCGACAGGGTTGAATACGCAGTATTTT. Full variable domain (missing parts from reference TRBV13 and TRBJ2-3): AAGVIQSPRHLIKEKRETATLKCYPIPRHDTVYWYQQGPGQDPQFLISFYEKMQSDKGSIPDRFSAQQFSDYHSELNMSSLELGDSALYFCASSLASTGLNTQYFGPGTRLTVL.

The chain employs TRBV18 and TRBJ2-1; maybe TRBD1 (5 bases). V shed 6 bases and J shed 15 bases, with 15 bases lying between them. The CDR3 spans 11 residues. CDR1 and CDR2 from the germline V gene are KGHSH and LQKENI. The CDR3 sequence: CASSSVAGSFF. The CDR3 bases are TGTGCCAGCTCCTCGGTGGCAGGGTCGTTCTTC. Drawing the rest from reference TRBV18 and TRBJ2-1, the complete variable domain is NAGVMQNPRHLVRRRGQEARLRCSPMKGHSHVYWYRQLPEEGLKFMVYLQKENIIDESGMPKERFSAEFPKEGPSILRIQQVVRGDSAAYFCASSSVAGSFFGPGTRLTVL.

The chain recombines TRBV5-6 with TRBJ2-1; TRBD2 aligns across 9 bases. Unmatched junction bases numbered 10, after V lost 4 bases and J lost 8 bases. The CDR3 loop spans 15 amino acids. The germline V gene encodes CDR1 SGHDT and CDR2 YYEEEE. The CDR3 bases are TGTGCCAGCAGCACGCAAACGCGGGAGGGCCATGAGCAGTTCTTC. As protein: CASSTQTREGHEQFF.

The chain links TRBV9 to TRBJ2-5, with 16 nucleotides matching TRBD2. The trim removed 0 bases at V and 0 bases at J, leaving 2 bases unmatched. Germline CDR1 and CDR2: SGDLS and YYNGEE. The CDR3 extends over 18 amino acids. For the CDR3, the DNA is TGTGCCAGCAGCGTAGTGGGACTAGCGGGAGGGTACCAAGAGACCCAGTACTTC. This translates into CASSVVGLAGGYQETQYF.

The chain employs TRBV5-4 and TRBJ1-2; maybe TRBD1 (5 bases). V lost 0 bases and J 8 bases, leaving 11 bases between the germline ends. The germline V gene has CDR1 SGHNT and CDR2 YYREEE (reference sequence). There are 13 residues in the CDR3. The CDR3 loop reads CASSLGRVSGYTF. Here the CDR3 DNA reads TGTGCCAGCAGCTTGGGCAGGGTGTCCGGCTACACCTTC.

The V call is TRBV9, the J call TRBJ2-1; 7 bases map to TRBD2. The CDR3 loop spans 15 amino acids. V was clipped by 2 bases and J by 8 bases; unmatched bases: 10. The germline V gene has CDR1 SGDLS and CDR2 YYNGEE. The CDR3 sequence is CASSVQRDYNHEQFF. CDR3 coding DNA: TGTGCCAGCAGCGTTCAACGGGACTATAACCATGAGCAGTTCTTC.

This rearrangement joins TRBV27 to TRBJ2-3, with TRBD1 matching over 7 bases. This CDR3 is 19 amino acids long. CDR1 MNHEY and CDR2 SMNVEV come from the germline V gene (reference sequence). The V and J ends lost 2 bases and 0 bases, in that order; junction bases with no gene match: 14. CDR3 sequence reads: CASSLRAGLTGSSTDTQYF. CDR3 sequence (DNA): TGTGCCAGCAGTTTAAGGGCCGGCTTGACAGGGTCTAGCACAGATACGCAGTATTTT.

The chain's CDR3 is CASSVGGDYNEQFF. DNA for the CDR3: TGTGCCAGCAGCGTAGGAGGTGACTACAATGAGCAGTTCTTC. The V gene is TRBV9, the J gene TRBJ2-1, with unresolved D. CDR3 length: 14 residues. Germline V gene data show CDR1 as SGDLS and CDR2 as YYNGEE. V was pared by 0 bases and J by 3 bases, with 7 bases between.